The source of this T cell receptor beta chain is a study of T-cell reconstitution after alpha-beta-depleted transplantation in children. Study-wide findings and caveats: At the one-year point after transplant, T-cell counts and TCRbeta diversity were found to come mostly from T cells that had been newly produced. Expanded clones from the graft, numbering several hundred, reportedly supplied alpha-beta T cells about two months after transplant. Surviving thymic progenitors and recipient T cells were the source of high TCRbeta diversity at day 60 in some patients.

In its sample, this clonotype was seen a few times. The antigen is not known. In germline, CDR1 is SGHTS, CDR2 YDEGEE. The V and J ends lost 1 base and 2 bases, in that order; junction bases with no gene match: 7. The CDR3 is 16 residues long. A TCRbeta library incorporating unique molecular identifiers was prepared. TCRdb independently ran MiXCR on the PCR reads; one entry per CDR3 protein. The table records about 610,000 distinct CDR3 sequences, roughly 30% of them present only once. The specimen comprised PBMCs, sampled before TCRalphabeta/CD19-depleted stem cell transplant. The receptor was isolated from a boy in the first two years of life with Wiskott-Aldrich syndrome, due to receive a stem cell transplant. The chain joins TRBV5-8 to TRBJ2-3; TRBD2 matches 7 bases. For the CDR3, the DNA is TGTGCCAGCAGCTTGAAACGGGAGGCCTACACAGATACGCAGTATTTT. It translates to CASSLKREAYTDTQYF.